The 18 T cell receptor beta chains reported below all come from one sample, sequenced in a study of CD8 T cells in Susac syndrome. Reverse transcription used about 0.45 to 1 ug RNA and random hexamers. Each CDR3 protein is one row after TCRdb ran MiXCR on the immunoSEQ multiplex PCR reads. The sample consists of some 260,000 distinct CDR3 sequences, roughly 85% of them appearing once. The sequencing input was CD8+ T cells from PBMCs. These receptors were taken from a human donor with multiple sclerosis.

The genes are TRBV23-1 and TRBJ2-7; D ambiguous. TRBV23-1 is treated as an ORF (open reading frame) with a function not yet certain. V lost 0 bases, J lost 2 bases, and 14 bases lay in between. This CDR3 region has 16 residues. The CDR3 DNA follows: TGCGCCAGCAGTCAATCTACAGTCGGAATTACCTACGAGCAGTACTTC. It is translated as CASSQSTVGITYEQYF.

DNA for the CDR3: TGTGCCAGCAGCTTAGCTAGACTAGCGGGAGGTCCATACGAGCAGTACTTC. Protein product: CASSLARLAGGPYEQYF. This sequence joins TRBV7-8 and TRBJ2-7; the match to TRBD2 covers 13 bases. V lost 0 bases and J lost 4; bases outside the gene matches: 6. The CDR3 spans 17 residues. CDR1 and CDR2 (germline): SGHVS, FQNEAQ.

J is TRBJ1-4 and V is TRBV15; weak D call: TRBD1 (6 bases). V was cut by 4 bases and J by 3 bases, with 18 bases left in between. From germline, CDR1 is LNHNV and CDR2 YYDKDF (reference sequence). This CDR3 has 17 amino acids. The CDR3, as DNA: TGTGCCACCAGCACAGGAGGGGGGGGCAGAGCTAATGAAAAACTGTTTTTT. It encodes CATSTGGGGRANEKLFF.

The rearrangement joins TRBV3-1 to TRBJ1-2; D remains unclear. CDR3 size: 14 residues. Germline V gene sequence: CDR1 LGHDT, CDR2 YNNKEL (reference sequence). The V gene lost 5 bases and the J gene lost 3 bases, with 13 bases spanning the gap. The CDR3 loop reads CASSSTRPYYGYTF. As DNA, the CDR3 is TGTGCCAGCAGCTCAACGCGACCCTACTATGGCTACACCTTC.

The rearrangement links TRBV3-1 to TRBJ2-4, with 9 nucleotides matching TRBD2. The CDR3 sequence is 24 residues long. The germline gives CDR1 LGHDT, CDR2 YNNKEL (reference sequence). Trimming cost V 0 bases and J 0 bases; bases outside gene matches: 24. The CDR3 protein is CASSQDWAGGPFGDNNIAKNIQYF. In nucleotides, the CDR3 is TGTGCCAGCAGCCAAGATTGGGCGGGAGGGCCTTTTGGTGACAATAATATAGCCAAAAACATTCAGTACTTC. The full variable domain, its missing parts supplied by reference TRBV3-1 and TRBJ2-4, is DTAVSQTPKYLVTQMGNDKSIKCEQNLGHDTMYWYKQDSKKFLKIMFSYNNKELIINETVPNRFSPKSPDKAHLNLHINSLELGDSAVYFCASSQDWAGGPFGDNNIAKNIQYFGAGTRLSVL.

The chain joins TRBV7-2 to TRBJ1-3; no reliable D call. The CDR3 extends over 12 amino acids. V shed 10 bases and J shed 2 bases, with 9 bases lying between them. Germline CDR1 SGHTA, CDR2 FQGNSA. The CDR3 DNA follows: TGTGCCATCAGACTCACTGGAAACACCATATATTTT. This translates into CAIRLTGNTIYF.

This clonotype has more than one count but fewer than ten. The CDR3 loop is CASSPTPGLADQETQYF. The DNA of the CDR3 is TGTGCCAGCAGCCCTACCCCGGGACTAGCGGACCAAGAGACCCAGTACTTC. The chain has TRBV11-2 and TRBJ2-5; 11 nucleotides match TRBD2. This CDR3 is built from 17 residues. Germline CDR1 reads SGHAT; CDR2 reads FQNNGV. After removal of 5 bases from V and 0 bases from J, the junction contained 8 bases not matched to a gene. Full variable domain (remainder filled in from reference TRBV11-2 and TRBJ2-5): EAGVAQSPRYKIIEKRQSVAFWCNPISGHATLYWYQQILGQGPKLLIQFQNNGVVDDSQLPKDRFSAERLKGVDSTLKIQPAKLEDSAVYLCASSPTPGLADQETQYFGPGTRLLVL.

The chain carries TRBV28 and TRBJ2-5; 7 bases line up with TRBD1. V lost 6 bases to trimming and J lost 2 bases; unmatched junction nucleotides: 9. CDR3 size: 15 residues. Germline V gene sequence: CDR1 MDHEN, CDR2 SYDVKM. In DNA form, the CDR3 reads TGTGCCAGCAGGAAGGGGGCGATGGTTCAAGAGACCCAGTACTTC. This codes for CASRKGAMVQETQYF.

Notes on this clonotype: The junction departs from germline at one end; a sequencing error may be responsible. The chain uses TRBV27 and TRBJ2-7; D is tentatively TRBD1 or TRBD2 (6 bases each). Germline V lookup: CDR1 MNHEY, CDR2 SMNVEV (reference sequence). This CDR3 contains 14 residues. The CDR3 region has the DNA TGTGCCAGCAGCGGGGGACATAACTCCTACGAGCAGTGCTTC. Residues: CASSGGHNSYEQCF.

The rearrangement links TRBV27 to TRBJ1-2; 7 nucleotides line up with TRBD1. Per the germline V gene, CDR1 is MNHEY and CDR2 is SMNVEV (reference sequence). This CDR3 contains 17 residues. Trimming removed 3 bases from V and 3 bases from J; junction bases left unmatched: 13. The CDR3 DNA sequence: TGTGCCAGCAGTTTGACGTACCGGGACAGAGGATACTATGGCTACACCTTC. Translating it yields CASSLTYRDRGYYGYTF.

The CDR3: CASSPGTGGGSLYSPLHF. CDR3 coding DNA: TGTGCCAGCAGTCCCGGGACAGGGGGCGGTAGCCTCTATTCACCCCTCCACTTT. The chain recombines TRBV28 with TRBJ1-6; 12 nucleotides align to TRBD1. Per the germline V gene, CDR1 is MDHEN and CDR2 is SYDVKM. J gave up 8 bases and V 5 bases, and 13 bases lay outside the gene matches. The CDR3 loop spans 18 amino acids.

This chain connects TRBV28 to TRBJ2-7; TRBD2 aligns across 7 bases. The germline V gene encodes CDR1 MDHEN and CDR2 SYDVKM. There are 13 residues in the CDR3. V lost 3 bases and J lost 5; bases outside the gene matches: 4. CDR3 region: CASSFELANEQYF. The CDR3, as DNA: TGTGCCAGCAGTTTTGAACTAGCGAACGAGCAGTACTTC.

The CDR3: CASSQGKRIPYEQYF. CDR3 sequence (DNA): TGTGCCAGCAGCCAAGGAAAGCGGATCCCCTACGAGCAGTACTTC. The rearrangement links TRBV14 to TRBJ2-7; weak D call: TRBD2 (5 bases). Per germline, CDR1 SGHDN and CDR2 FVKESK. Trimming removed 1 base from V and 2 bases from J, with 12 bases in between. The CDR3 consists of 15 residues.

V and J are TRBV29-1 and TRBJ1-2; the D is unclear. CDR3 size: 11 residues. Germline lookup yields CDR1 SQVTM and CDR2 ANQGSEA. Trimming pared 4 bases from V and 4 bases from J, leaving 7 bases between. The CDR3, as DNA: TGCAGCGTTGGGGATCTCTATGGCTACACCTTC. Translated, it gives CSVGDLYGYTF.

J is TRBJ1-1 and V is TRBV6-2 or TRBV6-3; 7 positions agree with TRBD1. This CDR3 is built from 15 residues. Germline V gives CDR1 MNHEY, CDR2 SVGEGT. Trimming cost V 1 base and J 4 bases; bases outside gene matches: 6. In DNA form, the CDR3 reads TGTGCCAGCAGTTACTTCCGGGCAGGGGGCACTGAAGCTTTCTTT. Its protein product is CASSYFRAGGTEAFF.

The chain combines TRBV27 with TRBJ1-5; tentative D call: TRBD1 (5 bases). Between the trimmed V and J ends, which lost 0 bases and 5 bases, there was a span of 8 bases. Germline values: CDR1 MNHEY, CDR2 SMNVEV (reference sequence). The CDR3 extends over 14 amino acids. Here the CDR3 DNA reads TGTGCCAGCAGTTTATCTACGGGGGATCAGCCCCAGCATTTT. Its protein is CASSLSTGDQPQHF.

There are a few counts of this clonotype. The V call is TRBV6-2 or TRBV6-3, the J call TRBJ2-7; 8 nucleotides agree with TRBD1. CDR1 and CDR2 from the germline V gene are MNHEY and SVGEGT. The length of the CDR3 is 14 residues. V trimming: 6 bases; J trimming: 3 bases; junction bases outside the gene matches: 7. CDR3 region: CASRRPGGDYEQYF. In nucleotides, the CDR3 is TGTGCCAGCAGACGACCAGGGGGCGACTACGAGCAGTACTTC.

This chain links TRBV3-1 with TRBJ2-5, with TRBD1 identical over 8 bases. V lost 1 base and J lost 5; bases outside the gene matches: 9. The CDR3 runs 16 residues. Germline CDR1 and CDR2: LGHDT and YNNKEL (reference sequence). CDR3 loop: CASSQGTGRRRETQYF. In DNA, the CDR3 is TGTGCCAGCAGCCAAGGGACAGGGAGAAGGAGGGAGACCCAGTACTTC.